The TCR beta chain described here comes from a study of CD8 T cells in ankylosing spondylitis. General study results and limits: Significant enrichment of disease-linked clones was reported in matched ankylosing spondylitis synovial fluid. There were earlier reports of some motif variants in reactive arthritis synovial fluid and blood.

TCRdb fed the 5' RACE reads into MiXCR, producing one record per CDR3 protein. The sample has 160,000 or so distinct CDR3 sequences; 9.8% are singletons. Germline CDR1 and CDR2: MNHEY and SMNVEV (reference sequence). The CDR3 spans 12 residues. V gave up 5 bases and J gave up 2 bases, with 1 base separating them. About this clonotype: Its specificity is not known.

The receptor's source is a female donor with ankylosing spondylitis or in good health (not recorded which). The sequenced sample consisted of blood, either unsorted or a sorted T cell fraction (not recorded which). J is TRBJ1-6 and V is TRBV27; the D is unclear. CDR3 nucleotide sequence: TGTGCCAGCAGTCCCTATAATTCACCCCTCCACTTT. It encodes CASSPYNSPLHF.